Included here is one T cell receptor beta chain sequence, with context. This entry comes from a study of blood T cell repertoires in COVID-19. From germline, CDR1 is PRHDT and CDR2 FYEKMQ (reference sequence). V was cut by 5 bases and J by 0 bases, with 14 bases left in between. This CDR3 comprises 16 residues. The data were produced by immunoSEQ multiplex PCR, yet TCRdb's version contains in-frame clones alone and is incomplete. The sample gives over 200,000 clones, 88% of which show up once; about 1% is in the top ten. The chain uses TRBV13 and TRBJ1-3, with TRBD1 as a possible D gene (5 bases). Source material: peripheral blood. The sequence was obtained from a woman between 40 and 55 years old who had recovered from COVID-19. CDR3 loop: CASSPAGDFSGNTIYF. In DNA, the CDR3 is TGTGCCAGCAGCCCCGCTGGGGACTTCTCTGGAAACACCATATATTTT.